This TCR beta chain derives from a study of molecular identifiers for immune sequencing clone quantification. Comments on this clonotype: This may be a read error: a much more frequent sequence differs by one nucleotide.

Trimming pared 3 bases from V and 8 bases from J, leaving 10 bases between. Germline CDR1 is PRHDT and CDR2 is FYEKMQ (reference sequence). CDR3 length: 13 amino acids. TCRdb recomputed calls from the PCR reads with MiXCR, one row per CDR3 protein. The profile covers tens of thousands of distinct CDR3 sequences, with more than 20% appearing a single time and about 0.8% taken by the ten largest. V and J are TRBV13 and TRBJ1-4; maybe TRBD1 (5 bases). Sequenced sample: naive CD8+ T cells from blood, with Jurkat cell RNA spiked in. Documented subset: FACS-sorted CD8+CD4-CCR7+CD45RA+ naive T cells. This clonotype originated in a human donor in good health. Some libraries in this study had Jurkat cell RNA spiked in. The CDR3 loop reads CASSLTREEKLFF. CDR3 coding DNA: TGTGCCAGCAGCTTGACCAGGGAAGAAAAACTGTTTTTT.